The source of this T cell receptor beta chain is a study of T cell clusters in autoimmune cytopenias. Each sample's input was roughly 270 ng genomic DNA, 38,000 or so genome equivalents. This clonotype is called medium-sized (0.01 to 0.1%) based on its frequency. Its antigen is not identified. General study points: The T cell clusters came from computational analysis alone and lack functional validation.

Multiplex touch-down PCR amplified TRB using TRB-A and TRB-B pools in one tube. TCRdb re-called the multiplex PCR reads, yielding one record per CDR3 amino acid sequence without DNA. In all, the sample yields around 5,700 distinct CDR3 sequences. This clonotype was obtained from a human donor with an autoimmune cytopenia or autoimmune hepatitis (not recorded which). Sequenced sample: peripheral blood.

The CDR3 sequence is CASRTLRTGSYEQYF. V usage is TRBV6-5 and J usage is TRBJ2-7; with no DNA, the TCRdb D assignment of TRBD1 cannot be verified. The CDR3 spans 15 residues. Looked up from germline, CDR1 is MNHEY and CDR2 is SVGAGI.